Reported below is one T cell receptor (beta chain). CDR1 and CDR2 (germline): LGHNA, YNFKEQ. The CDR3 is made up of 16 amino acids. J was trimmed by 6 bases and V by 1 base; bases with no gene match: 9. The data stem from a study of shared clonotypes between healthy human individuals. Profiled with immunoSEQ multiplex PCR; TCRdb holds only in-frame clones, not every one. The data show roughly 1,000,000 clones, more than 75% seen once. The chain carries TRBV4-2 and TRBJ2-7, with 10 positions matching TRBD2. The receptor was derived from a man aged 18 to 30 in good health. Some clones in this sample may be carry-over from other donors' samples. Sequenced: memory CD4+ T cells from PBMCs. Stated subset: CD45RA-negative fraction. This CDR3 reads CASSQGLAGAVIEQYF. CDR3 DNA sequence: TGTGCCAGCAGCCAAGGCCTAGCGGGAGCTGTAATCGAGCAGTACTTC.